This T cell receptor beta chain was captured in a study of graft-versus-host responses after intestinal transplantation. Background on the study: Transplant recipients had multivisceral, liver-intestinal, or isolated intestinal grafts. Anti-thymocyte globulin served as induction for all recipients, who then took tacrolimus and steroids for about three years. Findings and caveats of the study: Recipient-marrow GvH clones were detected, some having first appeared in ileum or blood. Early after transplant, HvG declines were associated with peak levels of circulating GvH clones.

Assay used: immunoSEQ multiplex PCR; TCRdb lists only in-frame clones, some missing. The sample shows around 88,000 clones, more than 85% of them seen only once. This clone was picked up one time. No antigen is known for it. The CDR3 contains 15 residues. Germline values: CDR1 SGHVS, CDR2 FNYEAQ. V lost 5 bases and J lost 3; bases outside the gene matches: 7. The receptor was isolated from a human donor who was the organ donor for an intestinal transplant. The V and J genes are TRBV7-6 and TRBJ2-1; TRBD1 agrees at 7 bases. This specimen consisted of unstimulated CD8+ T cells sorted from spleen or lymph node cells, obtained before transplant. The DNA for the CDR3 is TGTGCCAGCAGCATCGTCGGGACAGACTACAATGAGCAGTTCTTC. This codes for CASSIVGTDYNEQFF.